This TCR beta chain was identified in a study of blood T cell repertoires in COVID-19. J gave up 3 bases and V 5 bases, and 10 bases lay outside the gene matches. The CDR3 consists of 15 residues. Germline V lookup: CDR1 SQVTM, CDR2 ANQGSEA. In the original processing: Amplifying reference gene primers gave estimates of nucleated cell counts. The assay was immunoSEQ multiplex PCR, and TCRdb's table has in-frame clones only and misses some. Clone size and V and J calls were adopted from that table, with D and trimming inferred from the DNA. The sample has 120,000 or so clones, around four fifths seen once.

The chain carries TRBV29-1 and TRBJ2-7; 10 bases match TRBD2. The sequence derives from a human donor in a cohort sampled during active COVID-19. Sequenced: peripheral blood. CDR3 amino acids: CSVRSGTSGDYEQYF. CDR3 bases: TGCAGCGTTCGATCTGGTACTAGCGGGGACTACGAGCAGTACTTC.